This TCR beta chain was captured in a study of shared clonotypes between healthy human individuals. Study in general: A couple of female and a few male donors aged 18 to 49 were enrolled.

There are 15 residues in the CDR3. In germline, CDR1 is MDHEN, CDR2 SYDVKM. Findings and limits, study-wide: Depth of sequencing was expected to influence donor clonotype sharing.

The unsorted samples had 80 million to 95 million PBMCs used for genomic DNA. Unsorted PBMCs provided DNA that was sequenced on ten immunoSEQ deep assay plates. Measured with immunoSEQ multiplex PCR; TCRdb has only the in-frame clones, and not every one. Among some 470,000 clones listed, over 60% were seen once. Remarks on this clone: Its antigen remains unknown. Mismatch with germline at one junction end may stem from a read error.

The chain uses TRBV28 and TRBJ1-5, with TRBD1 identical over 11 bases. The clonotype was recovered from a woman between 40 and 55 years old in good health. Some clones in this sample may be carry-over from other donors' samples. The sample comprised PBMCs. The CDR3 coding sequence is TGTACCAGCACCATGGACAGGGGGCGTCTTCAGCCCCAGCATTTT. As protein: CTSTMDRGRLQPQHF.